This is a list of T cell receptor beta chains from one sample in a study of cytomegalovirus exposure and HLA in healthy donors. Measured with immunoSEQ multiplex PCR; TCRdb has only the in-frame clones, and not every one. The sample yields approximately 120,000 clones, around 80% seen once. The sequencing input was PBMCs. These receptors were taken from a young woman in good health and CMV-seronegative. Both conserved end residues are part of each CDR3. D genes are given only for firm matches. Rows may omit the clone size; those that give it use once, few, many or a size class.

j_gene,abundance,d_gene,v_gene,CDR3nt,CDR3aa
TRBJ2-7,NA,NA,TRBV19,TGTGCCAGTAGCCCCGGGACACCCTCCTACGAGCAGTACTTC,CASSPGTPSYEQYF
TRBJ2-1,NA,NA,TRBV19,TGTGCCAGTAGACACCTGGATGAGCAGTTCTTC,CASRHLDEQFF
TRBJ2-7,NA,NA,TRBV7-6,TGTGCCAGCAGCTTAGGCGGGGCCTCCTACGAGCAGTACTTC,CASSLGGASYEQYF
TRBJ1-2,once,NA,TRBV4-1,TGCGCCAGCAGCCAAGTCCAAGTTTACAGGACCAATAACTATGGCTACACCTTC,CASSQVQVYRTNNYGYTF
TRBJ2-5,NA,TRBD2,TRBV5-6,TGTGCCAGCAGCTTGTTGGGGACTAGCGGGAGGGCCGAAGAGACCCAGTACTTC,CASSLLGTSGRAEETQYF
TRBJ2-4,NA,NA,TRBV5-1,TGCGCCAGCAGCTTGAGTCTGGGGCCAGACATTCAGTACTTC,CASSLSLGPDIQYF
TRBJ2-1,few,TRBD2,TRBV30,TGTGCCTGGAGTCGCGGGGGGGGGCACAATGAGCAGTTCTTC,CAWSRGGGHNEQFF
TRBJ1-4,NA,NA,TRBV19,TGTGCCAGTAAGGCGGATCTCGTAGCTAATGAAAAACTGTTTTTT,CASKADLVANEKLFF
TRBJ2-1,NA,TRBD1,TRBV13,TGTGCCAGCAGCTTTTGGCAGGGGGCGTACAATGAGCAGTTCTTC,CASSFWQGAYNEQFF
TRBJ2-1,NA,TRBD2,TRBV7-9,TGTGCCAGCAGCTCTAGCGGGAGATATGAGCAGTTCTTC,CASSSSGRYEQFF
TRBJ2-5,NA,NA,TRBV7-9,TGTGCCAGCAGCCCCACGGAGGAGACCCAGTACTTC,CASSPTEETQYF
TRBJ2-7,NA,TRBD2,TRBV19,TGTGCCAGTAGGAAGACTAGCGGAACCTACGAGCAGTACTTC,CASRKTSGTYEQYF
TRBJ2-5,NA,NA,TRBV5-1,TGCGCCAGCAGCTTAGGGGGTCAAGAGACCCAGTACTTC,CASSLGGQETQYF
TRBJ1-1,few,NA,TRBV11-3,TGTGCCAGCAGCTTAGCCAGGGCTGAAGCTTTCTTT,CASSLARAEAFF
TRBJ1-2,few,NA,TRBV27,TGTGCCAGCAGTTTCACGGGTTTCCGTGGCTACACCTTC,CASSFTGFRGYTF
TRBJ1-2,NA,NA,TRBV11-3,TGTGCCAGCAGCTTAGTATCAGGCACTAACTATGGCTACACCTTC,CASSLVSGTNYGYTF
TRBJ1-6,NA,TRBD1,TRBV19,TGTGCCAGTAAGGGACAGGGCTCCTATAATTCACCCCTCCACTTT,CASKGQGSYNSPLHF
TRBJ2-3,NA,TRBD2,TRBV19,TGTGCCAGTAGTGGGCTAGCGGGAGGTAGCACAGATACGCAGTATTTT,CASSGLAGGSTDTQYF
TRBJ2-1,NA,NA,TRBV2,TGTGCCTCCCAGGGGCAGGTAAACTACAATGAGCAGTTCTTC,CASQGQVNYNEQFF
TRBJ1-4,few,NA,TRBV7-9,TGTGCCAGCAGCGTACTACAGTGGGGGGGTGCTAATGAAAAACTGTTTTTT,CASSVLQWGGANEKLFF
TRBJ2-1,few,TRBD2,TRBV7-9,TGTGCCAGCAGCTCACAGCTAGCGGGGGCACATGAGCAGTTCTTC,CASSSQLAGAHEQFF
TRBJ2-3,NA,NA,TRBV30,TGTGCCTGGGGACTGATGACAGATACGCAGTATTTT,CAWGLMTDTQYF
TRBJ2-7,few,NA,TRBV7-2,TGTGCCAGCAGCTTAGACTTCAGGGCTGCTTCTTACGAGCAGTACTTC,CASSLDFRAASYEQYF
TRBJ2-7,NA,TRBD1,TRBV12-5,TGTGCTAGTGGGTCGGACAGGGCCGAGCAGTACTTC,CASGSDRAEQYF
TRBJ1-5,NA,NA,TRBV4-2,TGTGCCAGCAGCCAAGGGGACTTAAAGAATCAGCCCCAGCATTTT,CASSQGDLKNQPQHF
TRBJ1-5,NA,NA,TRBV2,TGTGCCAGCAGAATCACCGTGGGGGGAGGTAGCAATCAGCCCCAGCATTTT,CASRITVGGGSNQPQHF
TRBJ2-7,NA,TRBD1,TRBV7-9,TGTGCCAGCAGCCAGCCGGGACAGGGCCGATCTTACGAGCAGTACTTC,CASSQPGQGRSYEQYF
TRBJ2-7,NA,TRBD1,TRBV6-5,TGTGCCAGCAGTAGGTTGGACAGGTCCTACGAGCAGTACTTC,CASSRLDRSYEQYF
TRBJ1-3,NA,TRBD1,TRBV7-9,TGTGCCAGCAGCTTATCCCAGGGGGTTGGAAACACCATATATTTT,CASSLSQGVGNTIYF
TRBJ2-7,few,TRBD2,TRBV5-1,TGCGCCAGCCCACTAGCGGGAGGCCAGGAGTCCTACGAGCAGTACTTC,CASPLAGGQESYEQYF
TRBJ2-7,NA,TRBD2,TRBV5-4,TGTGCCAGCAGCCGGGGGGAGCGGGGACCTCGGGGCGAGCAGTACTTC,CASSRGERGPRGEQYF
TRBJ1-2,once,NA,TRBV6-1,TGTGCCAGCAGTACAGGGACGCATGGCTACACCTTC,CASSTGTHGYTF
TRBJ1-2,NA,NA,TRBV7-6,TGTGCCAGCAGCTTAGCTCCAGGGAATTATGGCTACACCTTC,CASSLAPGNYGYTF
TRBJ1-2,NA,TRBD1,TRBV6-5,TGTGCCAGCGGGAGACAGGGTTCTAACTATGGCTACACCTTC,CASGRQGSNYGYTF
TRBJ2-5,NA,TRBD2,TRBV4-1,TGCGCCAGCAGCCGGACTAGCGGGTTGATCGGTGCGGAGACCCAGTACTTC,CASSRTSGLIGAETQYF
TRBJ2-1,once,TRBD1,TRBV4-1,TGCGCCAGCAGGGCCGGGACAGGGTACAATGAGCAGTTCTTC,CASRAGTGYNEQFF
TRBJ2-5,NA,NA,TRBV7-9,TGTGTCAGCAGCTTAAGGGACTGGAAAGAGACCCAGTACTTC,CVSSLRDWKETQYF
TRBJ1-6,NA,NA,TRBV4-2,TGTGCCAGCAGCCAAGGGGGCGGCTCCTATAATTCACCCCTCCACTTT,CASSQGGGSYNSPLHF
TRBJ2-3,few,NA,TRBV27,TGTGCCAGCAGTTTCGGTCGGCGGGACACAGATACGCAGTATTTT,CASSFGRRDTDTQYF
TRBJ2-1,NA,NA,TRBV30,TGTGCCTGGAGTCGGACTGGAGAGCAGTTCTTC,CAWSRTGEQFF
TRBJ1-2,NA,TRBD1,TRBV5-5,TGTGCCAGCAGCCAGTGGGACAGGAACTATGGCTACACCTTC,CASSQWDRNYGYTF
TRBJ1-3,NA,NA,TRBV2,TGTGCCAGCAGTACCCAGACAGTAGGAAACACCATATATTTT,CASSTQTVGNTIYF
TRBJ2-4,once,TRBD1,TRBV5-6,TGTGCCAGCAGCCCCGACACAGGGGGCATTCAGTACTTC,CASSPDTGGIQYF
TRBJ2-2,NA,NA,TRBV5-4,TGTGCCAGCAGGGGGGGAGAGAGGAACACCGGGGAGCTGTTTTTT,CASRGGERNTGELFF
TRBJ1-2,NA,NA,TRBV13,TGTGCCAGCAGCTTCCGGGGGAATGTCTATGGCTACACCTTC,CASSFRGNVYGYTF
TRBJ1-2,NA,NA,TRBV23-1,TGCGCCAGCAGGGGGGGGGCGCAGGGGTTTAACTATGGCTACACCTTC,CASRGGAQGFNYGYTF
TRBJ2-7,NA,NA,TRBV10-3,TGTGCCATCAGTGAGTCGACTTCCTCCTACGAGCAGTACTTC,CAISESTSSYEQYF
TRBJ1-2,NA,NA,TRBV5-6,TGTGCCAGCAGCTTGAACAGGGTAAATGGCTACACCTTC,CASSLNRVNGYTF